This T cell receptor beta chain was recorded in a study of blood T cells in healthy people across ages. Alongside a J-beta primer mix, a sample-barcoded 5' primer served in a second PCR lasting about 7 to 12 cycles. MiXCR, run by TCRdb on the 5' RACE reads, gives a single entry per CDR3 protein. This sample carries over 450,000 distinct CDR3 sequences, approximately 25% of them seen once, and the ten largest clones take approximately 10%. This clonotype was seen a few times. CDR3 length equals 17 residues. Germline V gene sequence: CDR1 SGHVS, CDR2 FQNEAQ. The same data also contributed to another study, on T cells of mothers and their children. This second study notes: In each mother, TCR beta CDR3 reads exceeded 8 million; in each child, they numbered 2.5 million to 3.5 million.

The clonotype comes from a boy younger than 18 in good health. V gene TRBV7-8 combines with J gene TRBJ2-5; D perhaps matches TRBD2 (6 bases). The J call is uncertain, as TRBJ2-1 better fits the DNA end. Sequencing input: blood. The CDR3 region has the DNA TGTGCCAGCAGCCATATCGAAGGAGGGCCGAGGTCAGATGAGCAGTTCTTC. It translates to CASSHIEGGPRSDEQFF.